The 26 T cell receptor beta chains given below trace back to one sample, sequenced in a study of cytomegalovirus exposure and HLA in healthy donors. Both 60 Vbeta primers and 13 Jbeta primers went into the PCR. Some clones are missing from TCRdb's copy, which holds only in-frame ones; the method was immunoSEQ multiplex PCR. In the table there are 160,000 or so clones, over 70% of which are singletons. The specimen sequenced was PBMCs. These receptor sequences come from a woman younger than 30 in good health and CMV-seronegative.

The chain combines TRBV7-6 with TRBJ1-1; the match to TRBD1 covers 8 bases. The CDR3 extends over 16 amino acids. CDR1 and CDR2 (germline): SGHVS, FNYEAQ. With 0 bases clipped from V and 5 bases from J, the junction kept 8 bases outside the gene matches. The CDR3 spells CASSLAPTGERTEAFF. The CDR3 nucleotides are TGTGCCAGCAGCTTAGCCCCGACAGGGGAAAGGACTGAAGCTTTCTTT.

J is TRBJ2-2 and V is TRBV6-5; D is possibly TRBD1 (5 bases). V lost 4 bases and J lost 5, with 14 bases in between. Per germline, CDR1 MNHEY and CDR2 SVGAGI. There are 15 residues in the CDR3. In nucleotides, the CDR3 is TGTGCCAGCAGTTCCCCGCCTAAGGGGACCGGGGAGCTGTTTTTT. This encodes CASSSPPKGTGELFF.

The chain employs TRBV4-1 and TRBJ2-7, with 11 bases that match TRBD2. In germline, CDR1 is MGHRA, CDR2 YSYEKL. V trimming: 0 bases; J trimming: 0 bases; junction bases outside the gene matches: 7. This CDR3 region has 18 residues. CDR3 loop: CASSQDPSGGHSSYEQYF. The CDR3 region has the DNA TGCGCCAGCAGCCAAGATCCTAGCGGGGGGCATAGCTCCTACGAGCAGTACTTC.

The CDR3 region is CASSLGLAGVHTGELFF. In DNA, the CDR3 is TGTGCCAGCAGCTTGGGTCTAGCGGGGGTGCACACCGGGGAGCTGTTTTTT. The V gene is TRBV5-8, the J gene TRBJ2-2; 10 positions match TRBD2. V was pared by 0 bases and J by 3 bases, with 5 bases of the junction left unmatched. This CDR3 has 17 amino acids. Germline CDR1 is SGHTS and CDR2 is YDEGEE.

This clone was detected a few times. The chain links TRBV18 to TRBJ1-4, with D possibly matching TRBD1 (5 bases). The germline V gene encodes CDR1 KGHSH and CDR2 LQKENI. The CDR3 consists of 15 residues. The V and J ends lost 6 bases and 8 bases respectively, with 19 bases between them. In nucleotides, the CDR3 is TGTGCCAGCTCCCAAGGCAGGGTCTTAGAGGAAAAACTGTTTTTT. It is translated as CASSQGRVLEEKLFF.

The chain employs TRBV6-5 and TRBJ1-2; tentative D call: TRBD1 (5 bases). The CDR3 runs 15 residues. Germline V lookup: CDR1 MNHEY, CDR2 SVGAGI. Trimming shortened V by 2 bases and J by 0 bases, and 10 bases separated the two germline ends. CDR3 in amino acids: CASSYRSGPNYGYTF. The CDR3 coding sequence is TGTGCCAGCAGTTACCGGTCAGGGCCTAACTATGGCTACACCTTC.

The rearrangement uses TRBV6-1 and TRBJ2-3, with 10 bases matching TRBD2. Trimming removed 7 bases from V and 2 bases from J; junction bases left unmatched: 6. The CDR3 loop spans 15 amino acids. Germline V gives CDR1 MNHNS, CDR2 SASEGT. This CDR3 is CASILAGGHTDTQYF. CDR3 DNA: TGTGCCAGCATATTAGCGGGGGGACACACAGATACGCAGTATTTT.

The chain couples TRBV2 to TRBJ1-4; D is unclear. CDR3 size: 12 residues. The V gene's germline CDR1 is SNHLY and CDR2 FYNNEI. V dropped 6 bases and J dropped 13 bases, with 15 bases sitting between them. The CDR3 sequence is CASRPDGLRLFF. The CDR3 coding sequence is TGTGCCAGCAGACCCGACGGACTCAGACTGTTTTTT.

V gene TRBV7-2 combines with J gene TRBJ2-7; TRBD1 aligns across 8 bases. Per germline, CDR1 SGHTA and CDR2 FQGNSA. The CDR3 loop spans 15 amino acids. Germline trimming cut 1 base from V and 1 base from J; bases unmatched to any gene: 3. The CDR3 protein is CASSLVQGASYEQYF. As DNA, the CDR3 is TGTGCCAGCAGCTTAGTCCAGGGGGCTTCCTACGAGCAGTACTTC.

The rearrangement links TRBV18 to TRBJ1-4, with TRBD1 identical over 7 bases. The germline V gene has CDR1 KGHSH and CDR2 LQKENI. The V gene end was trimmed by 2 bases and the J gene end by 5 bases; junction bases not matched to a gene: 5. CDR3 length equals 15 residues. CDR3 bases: TGTGCCAGCTCACCAGGGACAGTATTGAATGAAAAACTGTTTTTT. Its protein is CASSPGTVLNEKLFF.

CDR3 protein: CASRGGPAMNTEAFF. CDR3 coding DNA: TGTGCCAGTAGAGGAGGGCCCGCTATGAACACTGAAGCTTTCTTT. The rearrangement uses TRBV19 and TRBJ1-1; no clear D. The V and J ends lost 6 bases and 0 bases respectively, with 14 bases between them. The CDR3 sequence is 15 residues long. Germline CDR1 LNHDA, CDR2 SQIVND (reference sequence).

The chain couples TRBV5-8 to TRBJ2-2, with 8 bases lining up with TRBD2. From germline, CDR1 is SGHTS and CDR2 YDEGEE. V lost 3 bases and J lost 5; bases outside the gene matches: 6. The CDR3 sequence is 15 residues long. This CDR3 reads CASSSGTRPTGELFF. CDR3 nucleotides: TGTGCCAGCAGCTCCGGGACTAGACCAACCGGGGAGCTGTTTTTT.

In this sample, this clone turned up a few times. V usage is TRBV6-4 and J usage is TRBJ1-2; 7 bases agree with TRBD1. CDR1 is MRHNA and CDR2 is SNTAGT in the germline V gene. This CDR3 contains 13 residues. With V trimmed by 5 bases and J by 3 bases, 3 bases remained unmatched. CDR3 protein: CASSPGTDYGYTF. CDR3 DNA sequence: TGTGCCAGCAGTCCCGGGACAGACTATGGCTACACCTTC.

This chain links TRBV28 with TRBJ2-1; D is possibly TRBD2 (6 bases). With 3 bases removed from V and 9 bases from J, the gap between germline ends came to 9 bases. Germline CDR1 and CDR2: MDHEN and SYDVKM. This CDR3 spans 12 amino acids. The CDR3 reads CASSFGGTEQFF. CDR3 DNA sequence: TGTGCCAGCAGTTTCGGGGGTACTGAGCAGTTCTTC.

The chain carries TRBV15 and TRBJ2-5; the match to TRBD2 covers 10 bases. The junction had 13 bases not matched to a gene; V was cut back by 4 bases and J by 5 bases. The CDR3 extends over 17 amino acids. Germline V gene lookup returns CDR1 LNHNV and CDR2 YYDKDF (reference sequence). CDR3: CATSKPRTSGPGETQYF. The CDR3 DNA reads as TGTGCCACCAGCAAGCCACGGACTAGCGGCCCGGGGGAGACCCAGTACTTC.

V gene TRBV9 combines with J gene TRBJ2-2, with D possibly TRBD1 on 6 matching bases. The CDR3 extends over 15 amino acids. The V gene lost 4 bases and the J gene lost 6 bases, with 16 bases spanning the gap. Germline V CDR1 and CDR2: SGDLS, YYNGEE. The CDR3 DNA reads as TGTGCCAGCAGCCCCAGGGGTAGTCAATCCGGGGAGCTGTTTTTT. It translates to CASSPRGSQSGELFF.

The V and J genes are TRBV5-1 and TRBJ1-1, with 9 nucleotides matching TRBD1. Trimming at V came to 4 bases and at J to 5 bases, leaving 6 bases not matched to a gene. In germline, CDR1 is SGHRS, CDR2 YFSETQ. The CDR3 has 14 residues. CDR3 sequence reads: CASSRTGEGTEAFF. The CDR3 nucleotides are TGCGCCAGCAGCAGGACAGGGGAAGGGACTGAAGCTTTCTTT. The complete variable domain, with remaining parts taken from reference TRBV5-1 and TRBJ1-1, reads KAGVTQTPRYLIKTRGQQVTLSCSPISGHRSVSWYQQTPGQGLQFLFEYFSETQRNKGNFPGRFSGRQFSNSRSEMNVSTLELGDSALYLCASSRTGEGTEAFFGQGTRLTVV.

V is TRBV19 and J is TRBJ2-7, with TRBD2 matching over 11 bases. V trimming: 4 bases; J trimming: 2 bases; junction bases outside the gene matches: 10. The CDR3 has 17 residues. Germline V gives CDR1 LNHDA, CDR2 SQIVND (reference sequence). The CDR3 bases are TGTGCCAGTAGTAGTACTAGCGGGGGCGAAAACCCCTACGAGCAGTACTTC. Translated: CASSSTSGGENPYEQYF.

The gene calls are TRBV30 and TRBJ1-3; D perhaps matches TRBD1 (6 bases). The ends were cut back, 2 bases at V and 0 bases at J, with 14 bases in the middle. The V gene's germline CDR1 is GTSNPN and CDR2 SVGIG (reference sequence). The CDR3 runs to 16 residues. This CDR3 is CAWSPDSCCSGNTIYF. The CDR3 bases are TGTGCCTGGAGTCCGGACAGCTGTTGCTCTGGAAACACCATATATTTT.

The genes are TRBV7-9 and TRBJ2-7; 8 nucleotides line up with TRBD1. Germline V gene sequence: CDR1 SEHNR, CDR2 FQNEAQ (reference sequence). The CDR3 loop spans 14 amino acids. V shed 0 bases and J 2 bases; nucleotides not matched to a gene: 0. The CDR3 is CASSLADRAYEQYF. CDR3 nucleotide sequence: TGTGCCAGCAGCTTAGCGGACAGGGCCTACGAGCAGTACTTC.

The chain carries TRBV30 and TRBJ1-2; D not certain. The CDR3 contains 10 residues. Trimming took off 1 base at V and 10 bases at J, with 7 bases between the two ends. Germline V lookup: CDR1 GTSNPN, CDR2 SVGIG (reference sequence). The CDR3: CAWSGAVYTF. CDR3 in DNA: TGTGCCTGGAGTGGGGCCGTCTACACCTTC.

In DNA, the CDR3 is TGTGCCAGCTCACCCCTGGGGGGGGACACTGAAGCTTTCTTT. Translated, it gives CASSPLGGDTEAFF. The rearrangement joins TRBV18 to TRBJ1-1; D perhaps matches TRBD1 (5 bases). In germline, CDR1 is KGHSH, CDR2 LQKENI. Trimming took off 3 bases at V and 3 bases at J, with 11 bases between the two ends. The CDR3 consists of 14 residues.

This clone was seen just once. The CDR3 coding sequence is TGCGCCAGCAGCTTGTTGTCCAGGGGGACTGAAGCTTTCTTT. Its protein product is CASSLLSRGTEAFF. The genes are TRBV5-1 and TRBJ1-1; 7 nucleotides match TRBD1. Germline V gene lookup returns CDR1 SGHRS and CDR2 YFSETQ. The CDR3 extends over 14 amino acids. J gave up 5 bases and V 1 base, and 5 bases lay outside the gene matches.

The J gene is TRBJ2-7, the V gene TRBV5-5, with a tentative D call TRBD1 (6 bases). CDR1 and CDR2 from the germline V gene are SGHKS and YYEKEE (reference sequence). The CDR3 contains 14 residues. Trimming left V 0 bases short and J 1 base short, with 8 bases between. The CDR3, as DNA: TGTGCCAGCAGCTTGGGTGGGACATCCTACGAGCAGTACTTC. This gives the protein CASSLGGTSYEQYF. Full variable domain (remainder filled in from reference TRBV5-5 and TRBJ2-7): DAGVTQSPTHLIKTRGQQVTLRCSPISGHKSVSWYQQVLGQGPQFIFQYYEKEERGRGNFPDRFSARQFPNYSSELNVNALLLGDSALYLCASSLGGTSYEQYFGPGTRLTVT.

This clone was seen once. In nucleotides, the CDR3 is TGTGCCAGCAGACACCTAGTCGAGGGGGGGCCTCATGAGCAGTTCTTC. Its translation is CASRHLVEGGPHEQFF. J is TRBJ2-1 and V is TRBV28; D is possibly TRBD2 (7 bases). Trimming pared 6 bases from V and 8 bases from J, leaving 23 bases between. This CDR3 contains 16 residues. CDR1 and CDR2 from the germline V gene are MDHEN and SYDVKM.

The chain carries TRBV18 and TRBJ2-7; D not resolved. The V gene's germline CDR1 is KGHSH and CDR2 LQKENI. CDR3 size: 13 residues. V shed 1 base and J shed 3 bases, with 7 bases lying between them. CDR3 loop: CASSPRHLYEQYF. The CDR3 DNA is TGTGCCAGCTCACCACGACACCTCTACGAGCAGTACTTC.